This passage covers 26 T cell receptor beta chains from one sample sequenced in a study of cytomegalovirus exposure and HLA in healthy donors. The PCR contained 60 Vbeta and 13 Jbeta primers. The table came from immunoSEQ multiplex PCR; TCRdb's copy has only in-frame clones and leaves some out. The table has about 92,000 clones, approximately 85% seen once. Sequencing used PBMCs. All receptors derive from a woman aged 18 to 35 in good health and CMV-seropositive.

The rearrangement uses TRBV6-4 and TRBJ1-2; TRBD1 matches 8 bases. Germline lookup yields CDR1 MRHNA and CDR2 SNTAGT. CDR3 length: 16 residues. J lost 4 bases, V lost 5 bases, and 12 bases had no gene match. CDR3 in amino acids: CASSPTPGDRSYGYTF. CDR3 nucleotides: TGTGCCAGCAGTCCAACTCCCGGGGACAGGTCCTATGGCTACACCTTC.

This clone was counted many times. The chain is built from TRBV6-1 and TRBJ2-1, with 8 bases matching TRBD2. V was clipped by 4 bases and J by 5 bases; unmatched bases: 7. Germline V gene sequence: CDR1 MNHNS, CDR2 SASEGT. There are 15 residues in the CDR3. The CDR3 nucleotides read TGTGCCAGCAGTGGAGGAGCGGGGGAGCACAATGAGCAGTTCTTC. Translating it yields CASSGGAGEHNEQFF.

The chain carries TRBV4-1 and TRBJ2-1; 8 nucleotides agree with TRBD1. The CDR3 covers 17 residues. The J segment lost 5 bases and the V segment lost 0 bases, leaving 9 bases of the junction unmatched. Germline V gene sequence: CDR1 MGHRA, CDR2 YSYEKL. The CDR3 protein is CASSQEGQGGSDNEQFF. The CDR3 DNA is TGCGCCAGCAGCCAAGAAGGACAGGGCGGGTCTGACAATGAGCAGTTCTTC.

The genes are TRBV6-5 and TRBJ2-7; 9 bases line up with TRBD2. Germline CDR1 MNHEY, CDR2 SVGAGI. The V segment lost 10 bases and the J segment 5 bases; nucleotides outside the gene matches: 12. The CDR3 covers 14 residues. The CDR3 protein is CATSSGGPSDEQYF. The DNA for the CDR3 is TGTGCCACCTCCAGCGGGGGGCCTAGCGACGAGCAGTACTTC.

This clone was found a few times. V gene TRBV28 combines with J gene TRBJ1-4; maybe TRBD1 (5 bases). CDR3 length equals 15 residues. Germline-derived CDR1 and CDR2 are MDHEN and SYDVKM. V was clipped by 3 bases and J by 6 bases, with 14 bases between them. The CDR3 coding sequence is TGTGCCAGCAGTTTCAGGGAGGGAGTACATGAAAAACTGTTTTTT. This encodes CASSFREGVHEKLFF.

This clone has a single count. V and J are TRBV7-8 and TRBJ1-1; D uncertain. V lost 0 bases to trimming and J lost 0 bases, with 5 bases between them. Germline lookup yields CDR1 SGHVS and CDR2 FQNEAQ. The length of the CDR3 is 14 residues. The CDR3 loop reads CASSLALMNTEAFF. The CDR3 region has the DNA TGTGCCAGCAGCTTAGCGCTAATGAACACTGAAGCTTTCTTT.

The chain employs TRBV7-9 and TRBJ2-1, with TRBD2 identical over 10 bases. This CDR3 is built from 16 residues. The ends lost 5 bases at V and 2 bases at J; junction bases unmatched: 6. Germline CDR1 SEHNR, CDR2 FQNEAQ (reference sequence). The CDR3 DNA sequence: TGTGCCAGCAGCCCAGCGGGAGGGTATGCCTACAATGAGCAGTTCTTC. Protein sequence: CASSPAGGYAYNEQFF.

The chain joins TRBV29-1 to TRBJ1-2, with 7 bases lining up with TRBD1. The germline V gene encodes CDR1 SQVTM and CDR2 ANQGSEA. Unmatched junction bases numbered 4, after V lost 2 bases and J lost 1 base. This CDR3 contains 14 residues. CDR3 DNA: TGCAGCGTTGAATTGGGGACAGTTAACTATGGCTACACCTTC. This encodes CSVELGTVNYGYTF.

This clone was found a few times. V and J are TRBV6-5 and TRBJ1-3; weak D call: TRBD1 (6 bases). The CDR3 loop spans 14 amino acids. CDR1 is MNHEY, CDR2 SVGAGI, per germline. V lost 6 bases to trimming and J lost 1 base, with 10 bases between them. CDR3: CASRTGDSGNTIYF. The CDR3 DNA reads TGTGCCAGCAGGACAGGAGATTCTGGAAACACCATATATTTT.

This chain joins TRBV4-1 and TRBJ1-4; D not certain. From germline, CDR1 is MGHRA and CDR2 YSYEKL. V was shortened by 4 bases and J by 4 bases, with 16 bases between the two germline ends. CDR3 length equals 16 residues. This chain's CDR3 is CASSPLAKTGNEKLFF. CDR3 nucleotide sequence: TGCGCCAGCAGCCCCCTAGCCAAGACGGGTAATGAAAAACTGTTTTTT.

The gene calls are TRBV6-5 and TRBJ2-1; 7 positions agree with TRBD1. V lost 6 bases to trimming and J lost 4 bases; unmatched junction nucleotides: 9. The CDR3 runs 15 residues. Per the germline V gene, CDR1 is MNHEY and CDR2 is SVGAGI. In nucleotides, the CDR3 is TGTGCCAGCAGAAAAGGACAGGCCGGTTACAATGAGCAGTTCTTC. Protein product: CASRKGQAGYNEQFF.

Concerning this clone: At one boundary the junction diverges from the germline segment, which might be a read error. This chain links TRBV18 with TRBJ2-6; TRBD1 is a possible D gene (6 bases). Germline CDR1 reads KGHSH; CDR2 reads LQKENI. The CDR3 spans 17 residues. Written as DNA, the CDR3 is TGTGCCAGCACACCGGGACACAGGAGCTCTGGGGCCAACGTCCTGACTTTC. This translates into CASTPGHRSSGANVLTF.

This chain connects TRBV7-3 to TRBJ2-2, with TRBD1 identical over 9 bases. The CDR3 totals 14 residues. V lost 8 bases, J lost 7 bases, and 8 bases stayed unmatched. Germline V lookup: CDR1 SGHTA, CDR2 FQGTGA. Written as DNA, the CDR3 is TGTGCCAGCGGGACAGGGCGGAGAAGCGGGGAGCTGTTTTTT. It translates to CASGTGRRSGELFF.

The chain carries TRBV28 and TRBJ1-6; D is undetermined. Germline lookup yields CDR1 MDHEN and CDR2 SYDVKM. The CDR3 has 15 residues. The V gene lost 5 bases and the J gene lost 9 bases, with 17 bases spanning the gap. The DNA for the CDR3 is TGTGCCAGCAGTCCCCCCGGGAGCGGGAGTTCACCCCTCCACTTT. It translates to CASSPPGSGSSPLHF.

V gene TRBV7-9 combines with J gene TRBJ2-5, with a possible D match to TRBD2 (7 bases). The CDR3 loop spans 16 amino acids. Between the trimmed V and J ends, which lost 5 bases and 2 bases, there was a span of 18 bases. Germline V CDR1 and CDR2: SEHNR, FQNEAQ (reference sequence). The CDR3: CASSTTGGGIQETQYF. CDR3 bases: TGTGCCAGCAGCACGACCGGCGGGGGCATACAAGAGACCCAGTACTTC.

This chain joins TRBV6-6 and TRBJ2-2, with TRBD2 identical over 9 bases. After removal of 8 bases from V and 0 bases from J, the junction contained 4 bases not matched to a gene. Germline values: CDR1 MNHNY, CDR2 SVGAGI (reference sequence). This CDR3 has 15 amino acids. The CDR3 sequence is CASLSSGANTGELFF. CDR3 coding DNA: TGTGCCAGCCTGTCTAGCGGGGCGAACACCGGGGAGCTGTTTTTT.

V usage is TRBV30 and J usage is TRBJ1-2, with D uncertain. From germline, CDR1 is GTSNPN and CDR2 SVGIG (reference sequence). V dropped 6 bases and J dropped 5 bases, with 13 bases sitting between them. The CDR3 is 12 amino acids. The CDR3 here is CACTPNWYGYTF. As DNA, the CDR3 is TGTGCCTGTACCCCAAACTGGTATGGCTACACCTTC.

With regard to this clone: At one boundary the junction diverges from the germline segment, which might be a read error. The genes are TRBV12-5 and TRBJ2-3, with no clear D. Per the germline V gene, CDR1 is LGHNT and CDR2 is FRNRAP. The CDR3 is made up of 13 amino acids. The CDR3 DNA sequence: TGTGCTAGTAGTTTGGCTGGCACAGATACGCAGTATTTT. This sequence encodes CASSLAGTDTQYF. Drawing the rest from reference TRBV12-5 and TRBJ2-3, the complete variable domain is DARVTQTPRHKVTEMGQEVTMRCQPILGHNTVFWYRQTMMQGLELLAYFRNRAPLDDSGMPKDRFSAEMPDATLATLKIQPSEPRDSAVYFCASSLAGTDTQYFGPGTRLTVL.

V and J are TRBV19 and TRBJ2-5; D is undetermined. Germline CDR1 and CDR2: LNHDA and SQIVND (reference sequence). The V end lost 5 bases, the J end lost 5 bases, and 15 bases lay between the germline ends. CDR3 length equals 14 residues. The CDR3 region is CASSPESMWETQYF. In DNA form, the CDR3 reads TGTGCCAGTAGTCCTGAGAGTATGTGGGAGACCCAGTACTTC.

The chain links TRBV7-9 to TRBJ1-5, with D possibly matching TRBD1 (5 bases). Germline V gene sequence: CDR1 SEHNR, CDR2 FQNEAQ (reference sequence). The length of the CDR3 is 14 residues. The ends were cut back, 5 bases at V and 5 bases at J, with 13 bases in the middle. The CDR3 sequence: CASSTGRVDQPQHF. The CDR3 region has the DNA TGTGCCAGCAGCACGGGCAGGGTGGATCAGCCCCAGCATTTT.

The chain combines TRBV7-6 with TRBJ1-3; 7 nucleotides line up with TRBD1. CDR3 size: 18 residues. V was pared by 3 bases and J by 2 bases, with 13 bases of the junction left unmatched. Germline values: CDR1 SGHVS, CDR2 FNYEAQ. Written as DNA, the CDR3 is TGTGCCAGCAGCTTGTTCAGGCCAGGGGGTGGTGCTGGAAACACCATATATTTT. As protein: CASSLFRPGGGAGNTIYF.

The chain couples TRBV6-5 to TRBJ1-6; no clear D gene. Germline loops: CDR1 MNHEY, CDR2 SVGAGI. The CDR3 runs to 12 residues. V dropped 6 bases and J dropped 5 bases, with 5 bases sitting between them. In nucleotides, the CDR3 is TGTGCCAGCAGCCAGAATAATTCACCCCTCCACTTT. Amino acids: CASSQNNSPLHF.

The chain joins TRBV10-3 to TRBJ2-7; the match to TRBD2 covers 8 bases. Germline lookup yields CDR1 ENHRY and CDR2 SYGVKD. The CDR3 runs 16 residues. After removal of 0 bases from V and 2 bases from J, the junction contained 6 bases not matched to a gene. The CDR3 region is CAISESGGSGAYEQYF. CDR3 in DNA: TGTGCCATCAGTGAGTCTGGTGGTAGCGGGGCCTACGAGCAGTACTTC.

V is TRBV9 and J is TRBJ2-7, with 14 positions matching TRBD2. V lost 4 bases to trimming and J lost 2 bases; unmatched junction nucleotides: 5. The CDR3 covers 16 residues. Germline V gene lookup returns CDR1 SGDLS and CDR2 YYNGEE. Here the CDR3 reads CASSPTTSGGAYEQYF. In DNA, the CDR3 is TGTGCCAGCAGCCCGACGACTAGCGGGGGGGCCTACGAGCAGTACTTC.

The CDR3 region is CASRAQRYGYTF. CDR3 DNA: TGTGCCAGCAGGGCCCAAAGATATGGCTACACCTTC. This chain connects TRBV2 to TRBJ1-2; the D is unclear. The length of the CDR3 is 12 residues. The V and J ends lost 6 bases and 5 bases respectively, with 10 bases between them. Germline CDR1 and CDR2: SNHLY and FYNNEI.

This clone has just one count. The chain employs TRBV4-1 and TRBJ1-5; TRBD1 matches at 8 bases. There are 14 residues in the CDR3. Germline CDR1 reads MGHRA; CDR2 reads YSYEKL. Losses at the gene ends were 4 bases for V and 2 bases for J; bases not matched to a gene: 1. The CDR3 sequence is CASSLTGGNQPQHF. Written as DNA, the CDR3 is TGCGCCAGCAGCCTGACAGGGGGCAATCAGCCCCAGCATTTT.